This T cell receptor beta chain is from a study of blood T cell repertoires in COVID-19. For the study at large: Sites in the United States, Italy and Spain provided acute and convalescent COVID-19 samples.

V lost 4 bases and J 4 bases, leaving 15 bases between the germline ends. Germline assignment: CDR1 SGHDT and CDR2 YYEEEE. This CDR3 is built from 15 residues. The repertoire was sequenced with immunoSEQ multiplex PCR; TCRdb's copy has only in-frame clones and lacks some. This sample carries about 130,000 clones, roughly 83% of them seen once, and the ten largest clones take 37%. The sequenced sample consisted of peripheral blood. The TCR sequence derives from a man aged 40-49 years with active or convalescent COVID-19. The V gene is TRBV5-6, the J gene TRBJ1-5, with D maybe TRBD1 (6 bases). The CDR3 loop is CASSRQVMGNQPQHF. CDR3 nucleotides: TGTGCCAGCAGCCGACAGGTGATGGGGAATCAGCCCCAGCATTTT. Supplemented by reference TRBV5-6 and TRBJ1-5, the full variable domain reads DAGVTQSPTHLIKTRGQQVTLRCSPKSGHDTVSWYQQALGQGPQFIFQYYEEEERQRGNFPDRFSGHQFPNYSSELNVNALLLGDSALYLCASSRQVMGNQPQHFGDGTRLSIL.